The source of this T cell receptor (beta chain) is a study of cytomegalovirus exposure and HLA in healthy donors. Findings and caveats of the study: HLA alleles showed associations with around 15,000 TCR beta sequences in a later analysis, at a 0.05 false discovery rate. Later analysis showed TCR association rates varying by HLA locus, highest for DRB1 and lowest for HLA-C. Certain indistinguishable V segments, among them TRBV6-2 and TRBV6-3, were excluded.

Donors showed nominal health when sampled, although they likely had unrecorded immune exposures. Turning to this clone: Its antigen is unidentified.

After removal of 5 bases from V and 0 bases from J, the junction contained 18 bases not matched to a gene. Germline-derived CDR1 and CDR2 are SGHTS and YDEGEE. The CDR3 spans 20 residues. In the PCR, 60 Vbeta and 13 Jbeta primers were used. The assay was immunoSEQ multiplex PCR, and TCRdb's table has in-frame clones only and misses some. Seen here are roughly 140,000 clones, just under 80% observed once, and the top ten hold over 2%. The J gene is TRBJ1-4, the V gene TRBV5-8, with TRBD1 identical over 8 bases. The sample taken for sequencing was PBMCs. The TCR comes from a man in his thirties or forties in good health and CMV-seronegative. The CDR3 nucleotides are TGTGCCAGCAGACGAATCGGGACAGGTCAGGAGATAACAACTAATGAAAAACTGTTTTTT. Translated, it gives CASRRIGTGQEITTNEKLFF.